A single sample gave rise to the 9 T cell receptor beta chains below, sequenced in a study of identical twins. TCRdb ran MiXCR on the 5' RACE reads and lists one entry per CDR3 protein. The data hold more than 200,000 distinct CDR3 sequences, with about an eighth observed a single time. Sequencing was done on a sample of memory (CD45RO+) T cells sorted from blood. The source is a woman between 18 and 29 years old in good health.

This clonotype showed up just a few times. The chain is built from TRBV18 and TRBJ1-1, with a tentative D call TRBD1 (6 bases). Germline-derived CDR1 and CDR2 are KGHSH and LQKENI. This CDR3 has 14 residues. Deletions cut 6 bases from V and 7 bases from J, with 18 bases between. The CDR3 is CASSESWTEDEAFF. The CDR3 DNA follows: TGTGCCAGCTCGGAGTCCTGGACAGAGGATGAAGCTTTCTTT.

The chain links TRBV7-9 to TRBJ2-1, with 8 nucleotides matching TRBD1. The CDR3 length is 15 residues. The ends lost 2 bases at V and 6 bases at J; junction bases unmatched: 6. CDR1 is SEHNR and CDR2 is FQNEAQ in the germline V gene (reference sequence). For the CDR3, the DNA is TGTGCCAGCAGCTTAACACAGGGGGAGCTCAATGAGCAGTTCTTC. Residues: CASSLTQGELNEQFF.

This clonotype has a handful of counts. V gene TRBV19 combines with J gene TRBJ2-5; TRBD2 matches 10 bases. The germline gives CDR1 LNHDA, CDR2 SQIVND (reference sequence). V shed 7 bases, J shed 5 bases, and the junction held 13 bases outside the gene matches. This CDR3 comprises 16 residues. Here the CDR3 reads CASKSLAGEVEETQYF. For the CDR3, the DNA is TGTGCCAGTAAAAGTCTAGCGGGAGAAGTGGAGGAGACCCAGTACTTC.

Written as DNA, the CDR3 is TGTGCCAGCAGCTTGGCCACCACCTACGAGCAGTACTTC. Its protein product is CASSLATTYEQYF. The chain uses TRBV5-8 and TRBJ2-7; D gene unclear. This CDR3 is 13 amino acids long. Germline V gives CDR1 SGHTS, CDR2 YDEGEE. Trimming stripped 0 bases from V and 2 bases from J, with 6 bases between.

In this sample, this clonotype turned up a few times. The rearrangement links TRBV20-1 to TRBJ1-4; no clear D gene. Deletions cut 5 bases from V and 8 bases from J, with 12 bases between. The CDR3 runs to 12 residues. CDR1 is DFQATT and CDR2 is SNEGSKA in the germline V gene (reference sequence). CDR3 residues: CSAAPRPEKLFF. The CDR3 region has the DNA TGCAGTGCTGCTCCCCGGCCGGAAAAACTGTTTTTT.

This clonotype was detected ten times or more. The chain employs TRBV21-1 and TRBJ2-5; no check of the table's D call, TRBD1, against the DNA was made. TRBV21-1 is an annotated pseudogene. The CDR3 has 17 amino acids. CDR3 in DNA: TGTGCCAGCAGCAAAGTAAAGACAGGCTCTCTTCAAGAGACCCAGTACTTC. Protein: CASSKVKTGSLQETQYF.

This clonotype has a handful of counts. The chain couples TRBV3-1 to TRBJ2-5; TRBD1 aligns across 7 bases. V lost 7 bases and J lost 7; bases outside the gene matches: 9. This CDR3 has 13 amino acids. Germline CDR1 LGHDT, CDR2 YNNKEL (reference sequence). As DNA, the CDR3 is TGTGCCAGCACCCGACAGGGTACCGGGACCCAGTACTTC. Its translation: CASTRQGTGTQYF.

The genes are TRBV20-1 and TRBJ1-1; no reliable D call. The V and J ends lost 5 bases and 3 bases respectively, with 7 bases between them. The CDR3 consists of 11 residues. Germline V lookup: CDR1 DFQATT, CDR2 SNEGSKA (reference sequence). The CDR3 here is CSAPRDTEAFF. CDR3 in DNA: TGCAGTGCTCCGCGAGACACTGAAGCTTTCTTT.

This clonotype was recorded a few times. The genes are TRBV20-1 and TRBJ1-2; D might be TRBD1 (5 bases). The CDR3 runs to 11 residues. Trimming removed 5 bases from V and 7 bases from J, with 11 bases in between. The germline V gene has CDR1 DFQATT and CDR2 SNEGSKA (reference sequence). CDR3 amino acids: CSAQTGGGYTF. CDR3 in DNA: TGCAGTGCTCAAACAGGTGGTGGCTACACCTTC.